A selection of T cell receptor beta chains follows, all from one sample in a study of type 1 and type 2 diabetes patients. One entry per CDR3 protein results from TCRdb running MiXCR on the multiplex PCR reads. The repertoire consists of around 300,000 distinct CDR3 sequences, with approximately 45% occurring once and the leading ten covering roughly 15%. The sequenced sample was peripheral blood mononuclear cells (PBMCs). The source of these receptors is a man younger than 30 with type 2 diabetes. CDR3s include the opening cysteine and the closing phenylalanine or tryptophan. A D gene is named only where the DNA matches it firmly. A row's size may be missing; if present it is once, few, many or a size class.

CDR3 DNA	CDR3 protein	D gene	clone size	V gene	J gene	CDR3 length
TGTGCCAGGGGAGGACAGATAAAAACTGAAGCTTTCTTT	CARGGQIKTEAFF	.	few	TRBV2	TRBJ1-1	13
TGTGCCAGCAGCCCTCAAGGCAGGGGGTTTGATCAGCCCCAGCATTTT	CASSPQGRGFDQPQHF	TRBD1	once	TRBV27	TRBJ1-5	16
TGTGCCATCAGTGACCGCGAATTCAACTATGGCTACACCTTC	CAISDREFNYGYTF	.	.	TRBV10-3	TRBJ1-2	14
TGCGCCAGCAGCCAAGAGTCTACGGCAGGGCGATCACCCCCCCACTTT	CASSQESTAGRSPPHF	.	.	TRBV4-1	TRBJ1-6	16
TGCGCCAGCAGCGCCGGGATATTTTCCTACGAGCAGTACTTC	CASSAGIFSYEQYF	.	.	TRBV10-1	TRBJ2-7	14
TGTGCCAGCAGGCCAGGGGGCGCAAACTCCTACGAGCAGTACTTC	CASRPGGANSYEQYF	TRBD1	.	TRBV12-3/TRBV12-4	TRBJ2-7	15
TGTGCCAGCAGTGGGGCCAGTTTCGGGCAAGAGACCCAGTACTTC	CASSGASFGQETQYF	.	.	TRBV6-1	TRBJ2-5	15
TGTGCCAGCAGCTTGGAGGGGGGGCGGTATGAAGCTTTCTTT	CASSLEGGRYEAFF	.	few	TRBV5-5	TRBJ1-1	14
TGTGCCACCAGTCCCATACCTAGCGGGGGATGGACCGGGGAGCTGTTTTTT	CATSPIPSGGWTGELFF	TRBD2	.	TRBV15	TRBJ2-2	17
TGTGCCAGTAGTATAGGGTCGGGAGAGCCAGATACGCAGTATTTT	CASSIGSGEPDTQYF	.	.	TRBV19	TRBJ2-3	15
TGTGCCAGCAGCTTGTCGCAGGGGGTCCAAGAGACCCAGTACTTC	CASSLSQGVQETQYF	TRBD1	.	TRBV7-2	TRBJ2-5	15
TGCAGTGCTAGAGACCCGAGGGGAGACTATGGCTACACCTTC	CSARDPRGDYGYTF	.	.	TRBV20-1	TRBJ1-2	14
TGTGCCAGCCGGGGCGGTTACCAAGAGACCCAGTACTTC	CASRGGYQETQYF	.	.	TRBV28	TRBJ2-5	13
TGTGCCGGCTCACGGGGCTACGAGCAGTACTTC	CAGSRGYEQYF	.	.	TRBV12-3/TRBV12-4	TRBJ2-7	11
TGTGCCAGCAGCGTAGACAGGGGGGTAGGAGAGACCCAGTACTTC	CASSVDRGVGETQYF	TRBD1	.	TRBV9	TRBJ2-5	15
TGTGCCAGTAGTTTTATCGGCACCGTCCCCTCTGGGGCCAACGTCCTGACTTTC	CASSFIGTVPSGANVLTF	.	.	TRBV19	TRBJ2-6	18
TGCAGTGCTAGCCGACTAGCAGACACAGATACGCAGTATTTT	CSASRLADTDTQYF	TRBD2	few	TRBV20-1	TRBJ2-3	14
TGCAGTGGTAGGGGACAGGGGGCGCGGGAGCAGTACTTC	CSGRGQGAREQYF	TRBD1	.	TRBV20-1	TRBJ2-7	13
TGCGCCAGCAGCCAATACGTCTCTGGGGCCAACGTCCTGACTTTC	CASSQYVSGANVLTF	.	.	TRBV4-1	TRBJ2-6	15
TGTGCCAGCAGCGTATCTGGGGGGCTTTGGGAGACCCAGTACTTC	CASSVSGGLWETQYF	.	.	TRBV9	TRBJ2-5	15
TGTGCCAGCAGTAACCAAAACATAGGCTACACCTTC	CASSNQNIGYTF	.	.	TRBV27	TRBJ1-2	12
TGTGCCAGCAGTCCCCCTCGTCTAGCCAAAAACATTCAGTACTTC	CASSPPRLAKNIQYF	.	.	TRBV2	TRBJ2-4	15
TGTGCCAGCAGCCCCCTAGCGGGAGGGCTTGGGGAGACCCAGTACTTC	CASSPLAGGLGETQYF	TRBD2	.	TRBV25-1	TRBJ2-5	16
TGTGCCAGCAGCTCAGGACTAGATGGGGCCAACGTCCTGACTTTC	CASSSGLDGANVLTF	TRBD2	.	TRBV5-6	TRBJ2-6	15
TGTGCCAGCAGGGACTCGGAAAGGACAGTTGGGACCTACGAGCAGTACTTC	CASRDSERTVGTYEQYF	.	many	TRBV2	TRBJ2-7	17
TGTGCCAGCAGTCATAGGGTTAACACTGAAGCTTTCTTT	CASSHRVNTEAFF	.	.	TRBV6-5	TRBJ1-1	13
TGTGCCAGCAGCTTAGGTCTGTACAGGGGGGGGGATCAGCCCCAGCATTTT	CASSLGLYRGGDQPQHF	TRBD1	.	TRBV7-3	TRBJ1-5	17
TGCGCCAGCAGCTCTGAGGGCGTCACTGAAGCTTTCTTT	CASSSEGVTEAFF	.	.	TRBV5-1	TRBJ1-1	13
TGTGCCAGTAGCCTTCACATCGGACTAGCGGGCGTCAACGAGCAGTACTTC	CASSLHIGLAGVNEQYF	TRBD2	few	TRBV19	TRBJ2-7	17
TGCGCCAGCACCAAGGGGACGAATGAGCAGTTCTTC	CASTKGTNEQFF	.	.	TRBV5-1	TRBJ2-1	12
TGTGCCAGCAGTGAGAGAGTCGAACTGTTTTTT	CASSERVELFF	.	many	TRBV2	TRBJ1-4	11
TGTGCCAGCAGTGCAGCAGGGGGGCGATATGAGCAGTTCTTC	CASSAAGGRYEQFF	.	few	TRBV2	TRBJ2-1	14
TGCAGTGTCGCCTCTTGGACAGGGAACTACGAGCAGTACTTC	CSVASWTGNYEQYF	TRBD1	.	TRBV20-1	TRBJ2-7	14
TGCGCCAGCAGCCAAGGTGTCTCGGCGGGGATCGGCACTGAAGCTTTCTTT	CASSQGVSAGIGTEAFF	.	once	TRBV4-1	TRBJ1-1	17
TGTGCCAGCAGCCCCACTAGCGGGAGGAACACCGGGGAGCTGTTTTTT	CASSPTSGRNTGELFF	TRBD2	.	TRBV7-3	TRBJ2-2	16
TGTGCCGGCAGTTACAGCGATGAGCAGTTCTTC	CAGSYSDEQFF	.	.	TRBV6-6	TRBJ2-1	11
TGTGCCAGCTACGGACAGGGACTAAGCTACGAGCAGTACTTC	CASYGQGLSYEQYF	.	few	TRBV2	TRBJ2-7	14
TGTGCCAGCAGCTCGCGGACCGTTGATTACGAGCAGTACTTC	CASSSRTVDYEQYF	.	.	TRBV27	TRBJ2-7	14
TGTGCCAGCAGTCCGGAGAGGGTTAGCTCCTACGAGCAGTACTTC	CASSPERVSSYEQYF	.	.	TRBV6-2/TRBV6-3	TRBJ2-7	15
TGTGCCAGCTCCAAATTGGGACTAGCGCAAGAGACCCAGTACTTC	CASSKLGLAQETQYF	TRBD2	.	TRBV6-1	TRBJ2-5	15
TGTGCCAGCAGTGGGGAGGGTAGAGTGTGGAATCAGCCCCAGCATTTT	CASSGEGRVWNQPQHF	.	few	TRBV2	TRBJ1-5	16
TGTGCCAGCAGCCATTACGGGGGTTCGGATGAGCAGTTCTTC	CASSHYGGSDEQFF	.	.	TRBV11-3	TRBJ2-1	14